These 24 T cell receptor beta chains were sequenced from one sample in a study of cytomegalovirus exposure and HLA in healthy donors. The method was immunoSEQ multiplex PCR; TCRdb's version includes in-frame clones alone and lacks a portion of them. The sample carries some 110,000 clones, roughly nine tenths recorded once. The sample consisted of PBMCs. The receptors were gathered from a woman aged 18-29 years in good health and CMV-seropositive.

The rearrangement joins TRBV7-6 to TRBJ2-1; no clear D. From germline, CDR1 is SGHVS and CDR2 FNYEAQ. CDR3 length equals 14 residues. V shed 3 bases and J shed 0 bases, with 6 bases lying between them. The CDR3 coding sequence is TGTGCCAGCAGCTTCGAGGACTCCTACAATGAGCAGTTCTTC. Protein: CASSFEDSYNEQFF.

This chain joins TRBV5-1 and TRBJ2-7, with 9 bases lining up with TRBD1. V lost 0 bases to trimming and J lost 6 bases; unmatched junction nucleotides: 1. The CDR3 consists of 13 residues. CDR1 and CDR2 (germline): SGHRS, YFSETQ. The CDR3, as DNA: TGCGCCAGCAGCTTGGACAGGGGGCGCGAGCAGTACTTC. Encoded protein: CASSLDRGREQYF.

The V and J genes are TRBV30 and TRBJ1-5, with a tentative D call TRBD1 (5 bases). This CDR3 comprises 13 residues. V shed 2 bases and J shed 3 bases, with 8 bases lying between them. Germline loops: CDR1 GTSNPN, CDR2 SVGIG (reference sequence). The CDR3 DNA follows: TGTGCCTGGAGTCGGGGGATCAATCAGCCCCAGCATTTT. This codes for CAWSRGINQPQHF.

The chain recombines TRBV28 with TRBJ1-5, with D tentatively TRBD1 (5 bases). Trimming pared 5 bases from V and 0 bases from J, leaving 11 bases between. CDR1 and CDR2 (germline): MDHEN, SYDVKM. The CDR3 has 15 residues. CDR3 amino acids: CASSLDTNSNQPQHF. The CDR3 nucleotides are TGTGCCAGCAGTCTGGACACAAATAGCAATCAGCCCCAGCATTTT.

The chain combines TRBV6-1 with TRBJ1-1, with a tentative D call TRBD1 (5 bases). V shed 7 bases and J shed 3 bases, with 12 bases lying between them. In germline, CDR1 is MNHNS, CDR2 SASEGT. The CDR3 extends over 13 amino acids. This CDR3 is CASTRLGDTEAFF. DNA of the CDR3: TGTGCCAGCACGCGCCTAGGGGACACTGAAGCTTTCTTT.

The chain links TRBV5-6 to TRBJ2-1; 7 nucleotides align to TRBD1. Germline CDR1 is SGHDT and CDR2 is YYEEEE. J lost 5 bases, V lost 4 bases, and 3 bases had no gene match. The CDR3 runs to 13 residues. CDR3 loop: CASSQTGHNEQFF. The CDR3 nucleotides are TGTGCCAGCAGCCAGACAGGGCACAATGAGCAGTTCTTC.

The CDR3 region is CASSSGQLSHEQYF. Written as DNA, the CDR3 is TGCGCCAGCAGCTCGGGACAGCTTTCCCACGAGCAGTACTTC. The chain uses TRBV5-1 and TRBJ2-7; 7 nucleotides line up with TRBD1. Germline CDR1 and CDR2: SGHRS and YFSETQ. The length of the CDR3 is 14 residues. The trim removed 3 bases at V and 5 bases at J, leaving 8 bases unmatched.

The chain carries TRBV28 and TRBJ2-4, with D possibly TRBD1 on 7 matching bases. Germline V gene sequence: CDR1 MDHEN, CDR2 SYDVKM. The V and J ends lost 6 bases and 1 base respectively, with 16 bases between them. This CDR3 spans 16 amino acids. The CDR3 region is CASSPQGRFAKNIQYF. DNA of the CDR3: TGTGCCAGCAGCCCACAGGGGAGGTTTGCCAAAAACATTCAGTACTTC.

The chain is built from TRBV19 and TRBJ2-6; 9 nucleotides align to TRBD1. The CDR3 is 18 amino acids. V gave up 5 bases and J gave up 0 bases; unmatched junction bases: 8. Germline V CDR1 and CDR2: LNHDA, SQIVND (reference sequence). The CDR3 DNA reads as TGTGCCAGTAGTCCAGCGGGACAGGGTAGCTCTGGGGCCAACGTCCTGACTTTC. Encoded protein: CASSPAGQGSSGANVLTF.

The gene calls are TRBV6-5 and TRBJ2-7; unclear D gene. The V end was cut by 2 bases, the J end by 2 bases, with 7 bases between. From germline, CDR1 is MNHEY and CDR2 SVGAGI. CDR3 length: 13 residues. The CDR3 bases are TGTGCCAGCAGTTACGACGGAGCCTACGAGCAGTACTTC. Protein: CASSYDGAYEQYF.

In its sample, this clone was seen once. The gene calls are TRBV5-1 and TRBJ1-2; TRBD1 is a possible D gene (5 bases). V lost 1 base and J 1 base, leaving 8 bases between the germline ends. Germline loops: CDR1 SGHRS, CDR2 YFSETQ. CDR3 length equals 14 residues. CDR3 residues: CASSLSDSNYGYTF. CDR3 sequence (DNA): TGCGCCAGCAGCTTGTCAGACAGTAACTATGGCTACACCTTC.

Comments on this clone: The sample has other DNA sequences that encode this CDR3 too. The chain employs TRBV28 and TRBJ2-7; no clear D. The length of the CDR3 is 11 residues. CDR1 is MDHEN, CDR2 SYDVKM, per germline. The ends were cut back, 5 bases at V and 4 bases at J, with 6 bases in the middle. The DNA of the CDR3 is TGTGCCAGCAGTCTCCGGTACGAGCAGTACTTC. Translated, it gives CASSLRYEQYF. Drawing the rest from reference TRBV28 and TRBJ2-7, the complete variable domain is DVKVTQSSRYLVKRTGEKVFLECVQDMDHENMFWYRQDPGLGLRLIYFSYDVKMKEKGDIPEGYSVSREKKERFSLILESASTNQTSMYLCASSLRYEQYFGPGTRLTVT.

The J gene is TRBJ1-1, the V gene TRBV29-1; 8 bases agree with TRBD1. The V gene's germline CDR1 is SQVTM and CDR2 ANQGSEA. The ends lost 6 bases at V and 4 bases at J; junction bases unmatched: 10. The CDR3 consists of 14 residues. Here the CDR3 DNA reads TGCAGCGTGCGGAGGACAGGGAGGGGCACTGAAGCTTTCTTT. Amino acids: CSVRRTGRGTEAFF. The whole variable domain, filled in from reference TRBV29-1 and TRBJ1-1, reads SAVISQKPSRDICQRGTSLTIQCQVDSQVTMMFWYRQQPGQSLTLIATANQGSEATYESGFVIDKFPISRPNLTFSTLTVSNMSPEDSSIYLCSVRRTGRGTEAFFGQGTRLTVV.

The rearrangement links TRBV5-6 to TRBJ2-5, with D maybe TRBD2 (5 bases). Trimming shortened V by 1 base and J by 1 base, and 8 bases separated the two germline ends. The germline V gene has CDR1 SGHDT and CDR2 YYEEEE. This CDR3 spans 14 amino acids. DNA for the CDR3: TGTGCCAGCAGCTTGACCAGCGGCCAAGAGACCCAGTACTTC. It is translated as CASSLTSGQETQYF.

J is TRBJ2-2 and V is TRBV18; TRBD1 matches at 7 bases. V lost 6 bases to trimming and J lost 4 bases; unmatched junction nucleotides: 5. Per the germline V gene, CDR1 is KGHSH and CDR2 is LQKENI. The CDR3 is 14 residues long. As DNA, the CDR3 is TGTGCCAGCTCTCTACAGGGGAGCACCGGGGAGCTGTTTTTT. It codes for CASSLQGSTGELFF.

The rearrangement links TRBV9 to TRBJ2-2; D is possibly TRBD2 (6 bases). Trimming cost V 4 bases and J 2 bases, with 15 bases left between them. The CDR3 runs to 16 residues. Germline CDR1 reads SGDLS; CDR2 reads YYNGEE. CDR3 amino acids: CASSPRVAGNTGELFF. The CDR3 bases are TGTGCCAGCAGCCCCCGGGTGGCGGGAAACACCGGGGAGCTGTTTTTT.

J is TRBJ2-2 and V is TRBV6-4, with TRBD2 as a possible D gene (5 bases). This CDR3 is built from 14 residues. Per germline, CDR1 MRHNA and CDR2 SNTAGT. Trimming took 4 bases from V and 4 from J, leaving 10 bases between them. The CDR3 nucleotides are TGTGCCAGCAGTGCCCGGGGTGGCACCGGGGAGCTGTTTTTT. Translating it yields CASSARGGTGELFF.

The chain links TRBV21-1 to TRBJ2-2; the tabulated D call, TRBD2, remains unverified against the DNA. TRBV21-1 is assigned pseudogene status. The CDR3 sequence is 13 residues long. The CDR3 region has the DNA TGTGCCAGCCCCAAACGAGGTACCGGGGAGCTGTTTTTT. Its protein is CASPKRGTGELFF.

This rearrangement joins TRBV30 to TRBJ1-1; D possibly corresponds to TRBD1 (5 bases). Germline V lookup: CDR1 GTSNPN, CDR2 SVGIG (reference sequence). The V gene lost 3 bases and the J gene lost 3 bases, with 11 bases spanning the gap. The CDR3 has 13 amino acids. CDR3 amino acids: CAWSRDVYTEAFF. The CDR3 nucleotides are TGTGCCTGGAGCAGGGATGTGTACACTGAAGCTTTCTTT.

This chain joins TRBV5-4 and TRBJ2-7, with 7 nucleotides matching TRBD1. Germline V gene data show CDR1 as SGHNT and CDR2 as YYREEE (reference sequence). V lost 4 bases to trimming and J lost 4 bases; unmatched junction nucleotides: 14. This CDR3 is built from 16 residues. The CDR3 reads CASSSWSSRDRYEQYF. In DNA form, the CDR3 reads TGTGCCAGCAGCAGCTGGTCCTCCCGGGACAGATACGAGCAGTACTTC.

The chain has TRBV14 and TRBJ2-7; a weak D match, TRBD1 (5 bases). CDR1 is SGHDN and CDR2 is FVKESK in the germline V gene. V shed 3 bases and J shed 7 bases, with 7 bases lying between them. The CDR3 runs to 11 residues. CDR3 nucleotides: TGTGCCAGCAGCCAGGGGCCGGAGCAGTACTTC. This encodes CASSQGPEQYF.

V gene TRBV9 combines with J gene TRBJ2-7; 10 bases are shared with TRBD2. V was clipped by 0 bases and J by 2 bases; unmatched bases: 5. This CDR3 has 16 residues. The germline V gene encodes CDR1 SGDLS and CDR2 YYNGEE. The CDR3 loop is CASSVGDSGRTYEQYF. In nucleotides, the CDR3 is TGTGCCAGCAGCGTAGGCGATAGCGGGAGGACCTACGAGCAGTACTTC.

This clone has a single count. The chain has TRBV2 and TRBJ1-5; D call uncertain. The CDR3 consists of 14 residues. V gave up 3 bases and J gave up 0 bases, with 6 bases separating them. Germline V CDR1 and CDR2: SNHLY, FYNNEI. The CDR3 sequence: CASSDTYSNQPQHF. The CDR3 DNA reads TGTGCCAGCAGTGACACTTATAGCAATCAGCCCCAGCATTTT.

The chain is built from TRBV5-6 and TRBJ1-2; perhaps TRBD1 as D (6 bases). Germline CDR1 SGHDT, CDR2 YYEEEE. V was cut by 4 bases and J by 7 bases, with 20 bases left in between. The CDR3 runs to 15 residues. The CDR3 DNA follows: TGTGCCAGCAGCCCCTTGGGGGGGCGAATGAGTGGCTACACCTTC. Translation: CASSPLGGRMSGYTF.